The 30 T cell receptor beta chains given below trace back to one sample, sequenced in a study of cytomegalovirus exposure and HLA in healthy donors. A multiplex PCR was run with 60 Vbeta primers and 13 Jbeta primers. Clones were read by immunoSEQ multiplex PCR, and TCRdb kept only the in-frame ones, dropping some. The profile covers approximately 88,000 clones, with around 77% appearing a single time and around 3.4% taken by the ten largest. Sequencing was done on a sample of PBMCs. These TCRs come from a man aged 30 to 45 in good health and CMV-seronegative.

The chain employs TRBV4-2 and TRBJ1-4, with unresolved D. There are 16 residues in the CDR3. The germline V and J ends were trimmed by 1 base and 0 bases, with 9 bases remaining between them. From germline, CDR1 is LGHNA and CDR2 YNFKEQ. This CDR3 reads CASSQAMGATNEKLFF. In DNA form, the CDR3 reads TGTGCCAGCAGCCAAGCGATGGGAGCAACTAATGAAAAACTGTTTTTT.

V and J are TRBV12-5 and TRBJ2-3; no definite D call. This CDR3 has 13 residues. Germline lookup yields CDR1 LGHNT and CDR2 FRNRAP. Trimming removed 4 bases from V and 2 bases from J, with 7 bases in between. CDR3 sequence (DNA): TGTGCTAGTGGTTCCGACTTCACAGATACGCAGTATTTT. Translation gives CASGSDFTDTQYF.

The chain uses TRBV7-2 and TRBJ2-1, with D maybe TRBD1 (5 bases). Trimming shortened V by 3 bases and J by 3 bases, and 6 bases separated the two germline ends. The CDR3 is 13 amino acids. Per germline, CDR1 SGHTA and CDR2 FQGNSA. The CDR3 DNA reads as TGTGCCAGCAGCTTCGACAGCTACAATGAGCAGTTCTTC. The encoded protein is CASSFDSYNEQFF.

This chain connects TRBV5-4 to TRBJ1-2; D is possibly TRBD1 (5 bases). The CDR3 runs to 13 residues. V lost 2 bases and J 5 bases, leaving 10 bases between the germline ends. Germline V gives CDR1 SGHNT, CDR2 YYREEE (reference sequence). CDR3 bases: TGTGCCAGCAGCTTTGTACAGGCTTATGGCTACACCTTC. Translated, it gives CASSFVQAYGYTF.

On this clone itself: At one end, the junction sequence differs from germline, possibly due to a read error. The rearrangement uses TRBV7-9 and TRBJ2-1; 10 nucleotides match TRBD2. The CDR3 length is 16 residues. In germline, CDR1 is SEHNR, CDR2 FQNEAQ (reference sequence). The CDR3 protein is CSSTPTGTSVYNEQFF. CDR3 nucleotides: TGTTCCAGCACCCCCACCGGGACTAGCGTCTACAATGAGCAGTTCTTC.

J is TRBJ2-7 and V is TRBV28, with 9 bases fitting TRBD1. V dropped 7 bases and J dropped 4; count of bases not matched to a gene: 8. This CDR3 has 14 amino acids. Germline V gene sequence: CDR1 MDHEN, CDR2 SYDVKM. Written as DNA, the CDR3 is TGTGCCAGCATAAGGGGACAGGGTTTTTACGAGCAGTACTTC. It specifies CASIRGQGFYEQYF.

Here the CDR3 reads CASSQDGTSFGEQFF. In DNA, the CDR3 is TGCGCCAGCAGCCAAGACGGGACTAGCTTCGGTGAGCAGTTCTTC. This sequence joins TRBV4-1 and TRBJ2-1; 9 bases are shared with TRBD2. Germline-derived CDR1 and CDR2 are MGHRA and YSYEKL. V gave up 0 bases and J gave up 9 bases; unmatched junction bases: 6. The CDR3 contains 15 residues.

This clone was seen just once. V and J are TRBV7-9 and TRBJ1-1, with 8 bases that match TRBD1. V shed 5 bases and J 5 bases; nucleotides not matched to a gene: 4. The CDR3 length is 13 residues. Germline CDR1 and CDR2: SEHNR and FQNEAQ (reference sequence). CDR3 amino acids: CASSKQGGTEAFF. The DNA for the CDR3 is TGTGCCAGCAGCAAACAGGGGGGAACTGAAGCTTTCTTT.

The J gene is TRBJ2-7, the V gene TRBV5-1, with D possibly being TRBD1 (5 bases). CDR3 length: 14 residues. Germline assignment: CDR1 SGHRS and CDR2 YFSETQ. V gave up 0 bases and J gave up 2 bases, with 9 bases separating them. The CDR3 sequence: CASSLDQGTYEQYF. DNA of the CDR3: TGCGCCAGCAGCTTGGACCAGGGCACCTACGAGCAGTACTTC. Full variable domain (missing parts from reference TRBV5-1 and TRBJ2-7): KAGVTQTPRYLIKTRGQQVTLSCSPISGHRSVSWYQQTPGQGLQFLFEYFSETQRNKGNFPGRFSGRQFSNSRSEMNVSTLELGDSALYLCASSLDQGTYEQYFGPGTRLTVT.

The rearrangement links TRBV7-9 to TRBJ1-2; TRBD1 matches 7 bases. The germline V gene has CDR1 SEHNR and CDR2 FQNEAQ (reference sequence). The CDR3 consists of 13 residues. The V gene end was trimmed by 5 bases and the J gene end by 2 bases; junction bases not matched to a gene: 2. This CDR3 reads CASSPGQNYGYTF. CDR3 in DNA: TGTGCCAGCAGCCCGGGACAGAACTATGGCTACACCTTC.

V and J are TRBV9 and TRBJ2-1; TRBD2 is a possible D gene (6 bases). V lost 3 bases and J lost 9, with 25 bases in between. The CDR3 contains 17 residues. Germline-derived CDR1 and CDR2 are SGDLS and YYNGEE. The CDR3 spells CASSAHGLNSGGVEQFF. CDR3 nucleotides: TGTGCCAGCAGCGCCCATGGGTTAAATAGCGGCGGGGTTGAGCAGTTCTTC. Based on the CDR3 plus reference TRBV9 and TRBJ2-1, the full variable domain is DSGVTQTPKHLITATGQRVTLRCSPRSGDLSVYWYQQSLDQGLQFLIQYYNGEERAKGNILERFSAQQFPDLHSELNLSSLELGDSALYFCASSAHGLNSGGVEQFFGPGTRLTVL.

This clone was seen just once. The V gene is TRBV28, the J gene TRBJ1-4, with D possibly matching TRBD1 (6 bases). Trimming stripped 6 bases from V and 13 bases from J, with 24 bases between. From germline, CDR1 is MDHEN and CDR2 SYDVKM. The CDR3 consists of 15 residues. Here the CDR3 DNA reads TGTGCCAGCAGCCCCAGCGGCTCATTAGGGGGTGGACTGTTTTTT. Translating it yields CASSPSGSLGGGLFF.

The chain joins TRBV9 to TRBJ2-1; 7 nucleotides match TRBD1. Germline CDR1 and CDR2: SGDLS and YYNGEE. CDR3 length: 14 residues. V lost 1 base to trimming and J lost 3 bases; unmatched junction nucleotides: 1. Here the CDR3 DNA reads TGTGCCAGCAGCGTACGACAGGGCTACAATGAGCAGTTCTTC. Protein product: CASSVRQGYNEQFF. The whole variable domain, filled in from reference TRBV9 and TRBJ2-1, reads DSGVTQTPKHLITATGQRVTLRCSPRSGDLSVYWYQQSLDQGLQFLIQYYNGEERAKGNILERFSAQQFPDLHSELNLSSLELGDSALYFCASSVRQGYNEQFFGPGTRLTVL.

V usage is TRBV5-8 and J usage is TRBJ2-6, with unresolved D. V dropped 0 bases and J dropped 1 base, with 2 bases sitting between them. The CDR3 has 14 residues. Germline V gene lookup returns CDR1 SGHTS and CDR2 YDEGEE. CDR3 loop: CASSLASGANVLTF. The CDR3 DNA is TGTGCCAGCAGCTTGGCTTCTGGGGCCAACGTCCTGACTTTC. Full variable domain (outside the CDR3, taken from reference TRBV5-8 and TRBJ2-6): EAGVTQSPTHLIKTRGQQATLRCSPISGHTSVYWYQQALGLGLQFLLWYDEGEERNRGNFPPRFSGRQFPNYSSELNVNALELEDSALYLCASSLASGANVLTFGAGSRLTVL.

The chain links TRBV5-1 to TRBJ2-1; TRBD2 agrees at 13 bases. V trimming: 3 bases; J trimming: 0 bases; junction bases outside the gene matches: 12. CDR3 length: 20 amino acids. Germline V gives CDR1 SGHRS, CDR2 YFSETQ. The CDR3 protein is CASSSESGTSGKSSYNEQFF. CDR3 coding DNA: TGCGCCAGCAGCTCCGAATCCGGGACTAGCGGGAAGAGCTCCTACAATGAGCAGTTCTTC.

V is TRBV28 and J is TRBJ1-5, with TRBD1 identical over 8 bases. CDR1 and CDR2 from the germline V gene are MDHEN and SYDVKM. CDR3 length: 14 amino acids. The V segment lost 5 bases and the J segment 3 bases; nucleotides outside the gene matches: 3. CDR3 sequence reads: CASSLGQDNQPQHF. For the CDR3, the DNA is TGTGCCAGCAGTCTGGGACAGGACAATCAGCCCCAGCATTTT. Complete variable domain (other parts from reference TRBV28 and TRBJ1-5): DVKVTQSSRYLVKRTGEKVFLECVQDMDHENMFWYRQDPGLGLRLIYFSYDVKMKEKGDIPEGYSVSREKKERFSLILESASTNQTSMYLCASSLGQDNQPQHFGDGTRLSIL.

This clone has only one observation. V usage is TRBV7-2 and J usage is TRBJ1-2, with TRBD1 as a possible D gene (6 bases). The CDR3 is 15 amino acids. V dropped 4 bases and J dropped 4 bases, with 16 bases sitting between them. Per the germline V gene, CDR1 is SGHTA and CDR2 is FQGNSA. CDR3 nucleotides: TGTGCCAGCAGCTCGCCACACAGGGAAGCCTATGGCTACACCTTC. Translation gives CASSSPHREAYGYTF. The entire variable domain, with the rest obtained from reference TRBV7-2 and TRBJ1-2, is as follows: GAGVSQSPSNKVTEKGKDVELRCDPISGHTALYWYRQSLGQGLEFLIYFQGNSAPDKSGLPSDRFSAERTGGSVSTLTIQRTQQEDSAVYLCASSSPHREAYGYTFGSGTRLTVV.

The J gene is TRBJ1-1, the V gene TRBV4-2; TRBD1 agrees at 8 bases. CDR3 length: 16 residues. The V gene end was trimmed by 1 base and the J gene end by 5 bases; junction bases not matched to a gene: 9. Germline loops: CDR1 LGHNA, CDR2 YNFKEQ. CDR3 bases: TGTGCCAGCAGCCAAGTGGAAGGACAGGGAAATACTGAAGCTTTCTTT. This gives the protein CASSQVEGQGNTEAFF.

V is TRBV2 and J is TRBJ2-7; TRBD1 aligns across 7 bases. CDR3 size: 16 residues. The junction had 9 bases not matched to a gene; V was cut back by 4 bases and J by 0 bases. Germline V gives CDR1 SNHLY, CDR2 FYNNEI. CDR3: CASSGLKQGTSYEQYF. DNA of the CDR3: TGTGCCAGCAGTGGTCTAAAACAGGGGACCTCCTACGAGCAGTACTTC.

The J gene is TRBJ1-2, the V gene TRBV28, with TRBD1 identical over 7 bases. CDR1 is MDHEN, CDR2 SYDVKM, per germline. V shed 1 base, J shed 5 bases, and the junction held 7 bases outside the gene matches. The CDR3 runs 15 residues. For the CDR3, the DNA is TGTGCCAGCAGTTTATTTGAGGGGGCAGGTTATGGCTACACCTTC. Translation: CASSLFEGAGYGYTF.

The V and J genes are TRBV28 and TRBJ2-1, with TRBD2 matching over 8 bases. Germline V gives CDR1 MDHEN, CDR2 SYDVKM. The CDR3 is made up of 19 amino acids. With V trimmed by 6 bases and J by 0 bases, 16 bases remained unmatched. CDR3 in DNA: TGTGCCAGCAGCCACCGCACAGGCCGGGGGGGACACTCCTACAATGAGCAGTTCTTC. Translation gives CASSHRTGRGGHSYNEQFF.

This clone was seen at least ten times. The V call is TRBV9, the J call TRBJ2-1, with D possibly matching TRBD2 (5 bases). V lost 4 bases to trimming and J lost 8 bases, with 10 bases between them. In germline, CDR1 is SGDLS, CDR2 YYNGEE. The CDR3 has 12 amino acids. This CDR3 reads CASSPGSHEQFF. CDR3 bases: TGTGCCAGCAGCCCGGGGTCCCATGAGCAGTTCTTC.

The chain joins TRBV6-1 to TRBJ2-7, with a possible D match to TRBD1 (6 bases). CDR1 and CDR2 from the germline V gene are MNHNS and SASEGT. CDR3 length equals 14 residues. The V and J ends lost 4 bases and 3 bases respectively, with 13 bases between them. CDR3 coding DNA: TGTGCCAGCAGTGGAAGGGGACAAGGCTACGAGCAGTACTTC. It yields the protein CASSGRGQGYEQYF.

The rearrangement joins TRBV4-2 to TRBJ2-2; D not resolved. V gave up 5 bases and J gave up 0 bases, with 10 bases separating them. Germline V gene sequence: CDR1 LGHNA, CDR2 YNFKEQ. The CDR3 consists of 15 residues. The CDR3 region is CASSMRQTNTGELFF. CDR3 nucleotides: TGTGCCAGCAGCATGCGACAAACGAACACCGGGGAGCTGTTTTTT.

The rearrangement joins TRBV4-1 to TRBJ2-7, with D possibly TRBD2 on 5 matching bases. The V gene lost 4 bases and the J gene lost 0 bases, with 13 bases spanning the gap. This CDR3 contains 15 residues. Germline V gives CDR1 MGHRA, CDR2 YSYEKL. The CDR3 DNA reads TGCGCCAGCAGCCCTAGAGCGGATAGCTCCTACGAGCAGTACTTC. This translates into CASSPRADSSYEQYF.

The genes are TRBV2 and TRBJ1-2; D uncertain. From germline, CDR1 is SNHLY and CDR2 FYNNEI. Trimming pared 0 bases from V and 8 bases from J, leaving 19 bases between. This CDR3 has 16 residues. The CDR3 reads CASSEASSGSLSGYTF. The CDR3 nucleotides read TGTGCCAGCAGTGAAGCGAGTAGTGGTAGTCTATCGGGCTACACCTTC.

Of note for this clone: Compared with germline, one end of the junction differs, possibly owing to a read error. The chain joins TRBV7-9 to TRBJ2-1, with 8 bases lining up with TRBD2. The germline gives CDR1 SEHNR, CDR2 FQNEAQ (reference sequence). The CDR3 consists of 17 residues. The CDR3 region is CSSSLVAAGVSYNEQFF. The DNA of the CDR3 is TGTTCCAGCAGCTTAGTAGCAGCGGGAGTCTCCTACAATGAGCAGTTCTTC.

J is TRBJ1-2 and V is TRBV4-2; the D is unclear. Germline loops: CDR1 LGHNA, CDR2 YNFKEQ. The V gene lost 0 bases and the J gene lost 4 bases, with 15 bases spanning the gap. This CDR3 has 16 amino acids. CDR3: CASSQDQVGQTYGYTF. CDR3 coding DNA: TGTGCCAGCAGCCAAGACCAGGTGGGCCAAACCTATGGCTACACCTTC.

The V gene is TRBV6-6, the J gene TRBJ2-3; 7 nucleotides agree with TRBD1. V was clipped by 2 bases and J by 2 bases; unmatched bases: 4. Germline CDR1 reads MNHNY; CDR2 reads SVGAGI (reference sequence). The CDR3 extends over 15 amino acids. In DNA, the CDR3 is TGTGCCAGCAGTTACGAACAGGGGCCCACAGATACGCAGTATTTT. Residues: CASSYEQGPTDTQYF.

The chain combines TRBV9 with TRBJ2-5; 12 bases are shared with TRBD2. Germline V gene sequence: CDR1 SGDLS, CDR2 YYNGEE. The CDR3 totals 15 residues. V dropped 5 bases and J dropped 3; count of bases not matched to a gene: 5. CDR3 amino acids: CASSWTSGAKETQYF. Written as DNA, the CDR3 is TGTGCCAGCAGTTGGACTAGCGGGGCAAAAGAGACCCAGTACTTC.